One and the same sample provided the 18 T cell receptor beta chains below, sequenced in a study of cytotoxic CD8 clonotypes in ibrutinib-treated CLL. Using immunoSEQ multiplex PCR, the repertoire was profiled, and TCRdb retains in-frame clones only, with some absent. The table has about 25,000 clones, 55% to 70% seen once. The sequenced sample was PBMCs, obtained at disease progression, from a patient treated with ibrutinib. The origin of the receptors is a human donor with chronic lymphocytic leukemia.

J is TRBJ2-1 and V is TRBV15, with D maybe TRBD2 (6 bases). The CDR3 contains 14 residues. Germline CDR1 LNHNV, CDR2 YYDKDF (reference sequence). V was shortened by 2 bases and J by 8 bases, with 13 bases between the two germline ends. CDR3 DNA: TGTGCCACCAGCAGACTGAGGAGGGGTGATGAGCAGTTCTTC. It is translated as CATSRLRRGDEQFF.

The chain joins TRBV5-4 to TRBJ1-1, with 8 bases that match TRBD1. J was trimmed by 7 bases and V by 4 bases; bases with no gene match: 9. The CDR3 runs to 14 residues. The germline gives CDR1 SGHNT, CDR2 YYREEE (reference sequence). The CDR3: CASSPGGRTDEAFF. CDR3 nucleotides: TGTGCCAGCAGCCCAGGGGGCCGAACAGATGAAGCTTTCTTT.

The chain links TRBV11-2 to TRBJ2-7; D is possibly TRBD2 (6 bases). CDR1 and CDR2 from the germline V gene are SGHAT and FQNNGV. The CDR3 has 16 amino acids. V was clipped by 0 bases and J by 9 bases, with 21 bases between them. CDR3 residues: CASSLDTSSVLIGQYF. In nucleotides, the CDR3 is TGTGCCAGCAGCTTAGATACTAGCTCGGTGTTGATCGGGCAGTACTTC.

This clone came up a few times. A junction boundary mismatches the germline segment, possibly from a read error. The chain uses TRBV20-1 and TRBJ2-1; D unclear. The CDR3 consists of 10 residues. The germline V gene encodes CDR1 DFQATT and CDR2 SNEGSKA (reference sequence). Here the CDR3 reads CSASLRLELF. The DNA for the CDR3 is TGCAGTGCTAGTTTAAGGCTAGAGCTCTTC.

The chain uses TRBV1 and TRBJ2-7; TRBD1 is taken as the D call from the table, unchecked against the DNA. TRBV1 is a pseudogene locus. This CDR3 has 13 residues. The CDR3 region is CTSSQGTGYEQYF. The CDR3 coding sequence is TGCACCAGCAGCCAGGGTACAGGGTACGAGCAGTACTTC.

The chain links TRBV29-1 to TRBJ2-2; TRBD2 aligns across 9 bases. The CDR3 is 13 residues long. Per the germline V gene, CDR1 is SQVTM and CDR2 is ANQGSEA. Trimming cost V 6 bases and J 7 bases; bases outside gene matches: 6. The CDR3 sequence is CSVMTSGGGELFF. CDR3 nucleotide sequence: TGCAGCGTGATGACTAGCGGAGGCGGGGAGCTGTTTTTT.

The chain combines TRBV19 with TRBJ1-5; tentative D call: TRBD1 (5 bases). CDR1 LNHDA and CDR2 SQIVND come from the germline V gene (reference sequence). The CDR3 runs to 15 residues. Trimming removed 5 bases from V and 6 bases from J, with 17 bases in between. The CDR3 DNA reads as TGTGCCAGTAGTTGGTCGGGGGATCCCAGTCAGCCCCAGCATTTT. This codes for CASSWSGDPSQPQHF.

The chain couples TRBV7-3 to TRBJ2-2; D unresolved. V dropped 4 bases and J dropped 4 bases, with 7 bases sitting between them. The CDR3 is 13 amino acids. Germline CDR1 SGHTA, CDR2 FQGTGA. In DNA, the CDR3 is TGTGCCAGCAGCTCAAGACTCACCGGGGAGCTGTTTTTT. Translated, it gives CASSSRLTGELFF.

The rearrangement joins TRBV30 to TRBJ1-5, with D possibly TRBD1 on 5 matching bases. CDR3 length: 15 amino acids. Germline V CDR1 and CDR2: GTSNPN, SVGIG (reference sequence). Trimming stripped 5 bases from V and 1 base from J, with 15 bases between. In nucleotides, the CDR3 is TGTGCCTGGGGTTCAGGGACGGCCAGCAATCAGCCCCAGCATTTT. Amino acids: CAWGSGTASNQPQHF.

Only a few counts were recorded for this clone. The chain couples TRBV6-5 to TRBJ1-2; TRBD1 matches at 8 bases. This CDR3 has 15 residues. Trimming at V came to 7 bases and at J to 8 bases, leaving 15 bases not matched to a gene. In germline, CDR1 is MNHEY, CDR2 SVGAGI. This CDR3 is CASKFTGTGVLGYTF. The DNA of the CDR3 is TGTGCCAGCAAATTTACAGGGACAGGCGTTTTAGGCTACACCTTC.

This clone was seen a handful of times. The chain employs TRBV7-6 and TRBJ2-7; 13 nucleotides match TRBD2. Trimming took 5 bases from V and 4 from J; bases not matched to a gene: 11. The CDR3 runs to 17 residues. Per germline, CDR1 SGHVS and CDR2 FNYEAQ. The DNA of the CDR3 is TGTGCCAGCAGCATGAGACTAGCGGGGGGCCGACTTTACGAGCAGTACTTC. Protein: CASSMRLAGGRLYEQYF.

DNA for the CDR3: TGTGCCAGCAGCCGATCAGCGGGGGCTAGCACAGATACGCAGTATTTT. Translating gives CASSRSAGASTDTQYF. The chain links TRBV5-4 to TRBJ2-3, with 8 bases identical to TRBD2. This CDR3 is 16 amino acids long. The germline V gene encodes CDR1 SGHNT and CDR2 YYREEE (reference sequence). Germline trimming cut 4 bases from V and 0 bases from J; bases unmatched to any gene: 7.

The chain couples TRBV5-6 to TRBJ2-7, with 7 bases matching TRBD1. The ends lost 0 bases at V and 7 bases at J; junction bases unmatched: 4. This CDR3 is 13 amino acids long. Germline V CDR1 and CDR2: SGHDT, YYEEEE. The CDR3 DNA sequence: TGTGCCAGCAGCTTGGTGACAGGGCTTGAGCAGTACTTC. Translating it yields CASSLVTGLEQYF.

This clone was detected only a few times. The CDR3 spells CASSPGTGGSYNSPLHF. The CDR3 DNA reads TGTGCCAGCAGCCCAGGGACAGGGGGCTCCTATAATTCACCCCTCCACTTT. The chain recombines TRBV7-8 with TRBJ1-6, with 11 bases matching TRBD1. Germline V CDR1 and CDR2: SGHVS, FQNEAQ. Losses at the gene ends were 5 bases for V and 0 bases for J; bases not matched to a gene: 3. CDR3 length: 17 residues.

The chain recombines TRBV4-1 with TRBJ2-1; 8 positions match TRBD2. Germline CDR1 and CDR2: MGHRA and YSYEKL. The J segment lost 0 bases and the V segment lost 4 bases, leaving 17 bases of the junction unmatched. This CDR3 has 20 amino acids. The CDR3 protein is CASSPGPVPRGTSSYNEQFF. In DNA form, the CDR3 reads TGCGCCAGCAGCCCAGGCCCCGTACCCCGGGGGACTAGCTCCTACAATGAGCAGTTCTTC.

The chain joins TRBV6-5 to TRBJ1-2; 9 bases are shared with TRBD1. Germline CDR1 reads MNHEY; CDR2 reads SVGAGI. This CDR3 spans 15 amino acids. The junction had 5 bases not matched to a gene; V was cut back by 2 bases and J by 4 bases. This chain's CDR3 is CASSYEGQGFYGYTF. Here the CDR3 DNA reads TGTGCCAGCAGTTACGAGGGACAGGGATTCTATGGCTACACCTTC.

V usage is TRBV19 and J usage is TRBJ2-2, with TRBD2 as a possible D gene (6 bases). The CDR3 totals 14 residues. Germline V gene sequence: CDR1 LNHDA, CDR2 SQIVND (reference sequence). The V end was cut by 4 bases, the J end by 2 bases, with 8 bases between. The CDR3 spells CASSRGTNTGELFF. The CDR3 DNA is TGTGCCAGTAGTAGGGGGACTAACACCGGGGAGCTGTTTTTT.

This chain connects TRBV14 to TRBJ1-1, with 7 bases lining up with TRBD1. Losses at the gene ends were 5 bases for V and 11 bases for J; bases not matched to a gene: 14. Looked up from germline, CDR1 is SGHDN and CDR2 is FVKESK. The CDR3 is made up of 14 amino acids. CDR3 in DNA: TGTGCCAGCAGCGCGACTTACAGGGGAGGCAGCGCTTTCTTT. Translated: CASSATYRGGSAFF. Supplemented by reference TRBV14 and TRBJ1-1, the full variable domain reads EAGVTQFPSHSVIEKGQTVTLRCDPISGHDNLYWYRRVMGKEIKFLLHFVKESKQDESGMPNNRFLAERTGGTYSTLKVQPAELEDSGVYFCASSATYRGGSAFFGQGTRLTVV.